This T cell receptor beta chain originates from a study of PD-L1 blockade in urothelial cancer. The CDR3 totals 13 residues. Trimming cost V 6 bases and J 4 bases; bases outside gene matches: 5. Germline loops: CDR1 MNHNS, CDR2 SASEGT. This clone appeared once. Only in-frame clones appear in the TCRdb table, and some are missing; sequencing was by immunoSEQ multiplex PCR. The sample holds about 130,000 clones, 70% to 85% seen once. Time point reported: pretreatment peripheral blood. The sequence derives from a man aged 45-60 years with urothelial cancer. V and J are TRBV6-1 and TRBJ2-7, with 8 bases aligning to TRBD1. This specimen consisted of PBMCs, obtained around atezolizumab (anti-PD-L1) treatment. The CDR3 loop reads CASRVGQGYEQYF. CDR3 nucleotide sequence: TGTGCCAGCAGAGTAGGACAGGGATACGAGCAGTACTTC.